This T cell receptor beta chain came from a study of cytomegalovirus exposure and HLA in healthy donors. Trimming shortened V by 4 bases and J by 0 bases, and 11 bases separated the two germline ends. Germline V gene data show CDR1 as SGHRS and CDR2 as YFSETQ. There are 16 residues in the CDR3. PCR was performed using 60 Vbeta and 13 Jbeta primers. Repertoires were generated with immunoSEQ multiplex PCR, while TCRdb's copy carries only in-frame clones and drops some. The data contain over 100,000 clones, 60% to 80% of them seen just once; the ten biggest clones take up approximately 6.3%. This receptor was taken from a man aged 60 to 75 in good health and CMV-seropositive. The rearrangement links TRBV5-1 to TRBJ2-6, with TRBD1 as a possible D gene (5 bases). Material for sequencing was PBMCs. The CDR3 DNA reads as TGCGCCAGCAGCGCTTCAGGGTTCTCTGGGGCCAACGTCCTGACTTTC. Translation gives CASSASGFSGANVLTF.